The TCR beta chain under discussion was sequenced for a study of T cell repertoires in cytomegalovirus infection. TCRdb reprocessed the reads via MiXCR and lists one record per CDR3 protein. The sample lists 150,000 to 200,000 distinct CDR3 sequences; roughly 20% were seen once. Germline-derived CDR1 and CDR2 are SGHVS and FQNEAQ. The CDR3 contains 18 residues. The V gene end was trimmed by 0 bases and the J gene end by 7 bases; junction bases not matched to a gene: 8. This clonotype was observed a handful of times. Antigen unknown. Study conclusions and caveats: HLA-C-restricted CMV clonotypes gave the most frequent clonotype in two of eight donors.

Sequencing was carried out using PBMCs. The receptor was isolated from a human donor in good health (CMV status not recorded). Some clones in this sample may be carry-over from other donors' samples. This chain connects TRBV7-8 to TRBJ2-1, with 14 bases identical to TRBD2. CDR3 nucleotide sequence: TGTGCCAGCAGCTTAGCTGGGGGGTGGACTAGCGGGAGGAATGAGCAGTTCTTC. Residues: CASSLAGGWTSGRNEQFF.